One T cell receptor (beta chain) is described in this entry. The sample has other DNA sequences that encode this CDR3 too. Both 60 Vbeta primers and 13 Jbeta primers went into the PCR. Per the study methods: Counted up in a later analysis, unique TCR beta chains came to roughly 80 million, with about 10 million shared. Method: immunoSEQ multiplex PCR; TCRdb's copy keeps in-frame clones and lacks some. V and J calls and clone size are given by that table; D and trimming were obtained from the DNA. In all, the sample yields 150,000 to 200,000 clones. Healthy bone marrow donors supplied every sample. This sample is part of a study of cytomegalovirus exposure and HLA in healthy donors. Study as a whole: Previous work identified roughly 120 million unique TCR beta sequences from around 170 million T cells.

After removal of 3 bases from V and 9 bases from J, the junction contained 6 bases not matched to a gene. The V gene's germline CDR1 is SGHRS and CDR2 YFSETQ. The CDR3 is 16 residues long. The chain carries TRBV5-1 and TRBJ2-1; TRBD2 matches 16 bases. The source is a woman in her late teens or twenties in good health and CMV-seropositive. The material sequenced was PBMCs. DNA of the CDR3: TGCGCCAGCAGCTCGGGACTAGCGGGGGGGCCCAGTGAGCAGTTCTTC. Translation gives CASSSGLAGGPSEQFF.